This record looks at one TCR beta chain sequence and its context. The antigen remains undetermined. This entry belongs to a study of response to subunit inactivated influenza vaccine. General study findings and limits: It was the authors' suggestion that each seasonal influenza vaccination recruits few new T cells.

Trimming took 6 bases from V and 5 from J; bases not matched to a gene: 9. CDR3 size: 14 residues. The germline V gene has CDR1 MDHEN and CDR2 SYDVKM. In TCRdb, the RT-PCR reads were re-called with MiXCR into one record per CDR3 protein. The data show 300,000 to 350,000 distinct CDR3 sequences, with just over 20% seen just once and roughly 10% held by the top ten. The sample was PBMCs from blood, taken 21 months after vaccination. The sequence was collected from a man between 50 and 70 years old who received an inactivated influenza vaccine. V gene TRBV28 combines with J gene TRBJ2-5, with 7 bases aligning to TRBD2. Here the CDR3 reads CASSGPEGGETQYF. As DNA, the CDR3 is TGTGCCAGCAGCGGCCCTGAGGGAGGGGAGACCCAGTACTTC.